A single T cell receptor (beta chain) is shown here with its context. Which antigen it targets is not known. No much larger clonotype is one base removed from it; base qualities were not supplied. V and J are truncated by 10 bases and 0 bases respectively, leaving an intervening sequence of 10 bases. In the germline V gene, CDR1 corresponds to ENHRY and CDR2 to SYGVKD. The CDR3 spans 13 residues, from the cysteine through the phenylalanine. Left in the record is the CDR3 DNA by itself, 39 bases read in frame from the first base. These data are taken from a study of beta chain features in type 1 diabetes (dated by TCRdb to the late 2010s). For context, the study as a whole: Patients and healthy donors did not differ in mean age, gender distribution, total cell number or subset yield. Across all samples, about 110 million sorted cells were examined, and cell number per subset correlated strongly with RNA yield. The study compared TCRB repertoires of sorted circulating CD4+ T cell subsets between recently diagnosed type 1 diabetes patients and matched healthy donors. Regulatory and stem cell-like memory subsets were obtained from only 8 patients and roughly eight healthy donors, while naive and central memory subsets were obtained from all 30 or so donors.

Overall study results and their limits: At VDJ recombination sites, type 1 diabetes patients had fewer insertions and more deleted nucleotides, which implies abnormalities in thymic rearrangement. The naive, central memory and regulatory TCRB repertoires appeared to resemble one another more closely among patients than among healthy donors. Because cDNA was sequenced instead of genomic DNA, activated cells with high expression could be over-represented, although the groups did not differ in activation or CD3 levels. Because the HLA sub-analyses included only small numbers of individuals, any influence of HLA type on TCRB rearrangement was left unresolved. PCR may preferentially amplify shorter templates, but because patient and control samples were amplified and corrected together, any resulting skew would affect both groups equally. A moderate but significant shortening of TCRB CDR3 length was observed in type 1 diabetes patients in all four CD4+ subsets.

The High Capacity cDNA Reverse Transcription Kit was used to reverse transcribe all of the isolated RNA, meaning that expressed TCRB transcripts were what got sequenced. Deep immunoSEQ sequencing was applied to naive, central memory and regulatory T cell samples, giving an average of roughly 3.5 million total reads per sample. After sorted cells were lysed in RLT buffer, RNA was extracted with DNase-treated RNeasy Micro or Mini kits, with the choice depending on cell number. To prevent cross-contamination, each cell subset was processed individually, whereas patient and healthy donor samples were processed jointly. Using the immunoSEQ multiplex PCR, TCRB sequences were amplified from cDNA into 87-bp fragments spanning the CDR3 region. Sequencing of the amplicons was done on the Illumina HiSeq platform. The authors' analysis ran thus. PCR bias was corrected computationally using synthetic template baselines, and reads within Hamming distance 2 were collapsed, with unmergeable singletons discarded. Reads were aligned against IMGT so that V, D and J genes, CDR3 length and insertions or deletions at six rearrangement sites could be assigned. Within each subset, clonotype counts were normalized to sorted cell number, and only after that were true diversity and Gini coefficients computed with the tcR R package. The overlap coefficient, calculated on TCRB nucleotide sequences, was used to quantify repertoire sharing. The table comes from immuneACCESS by way of TCRdb, which keeps in-frame sequences with V and J called. Part of the clones is missing from these tables; in studies checked, under half for an unresolved V gene and the rest for unknown reasons. V, J and clone size are taken as reported in that table, and D and trimming were inferred from the DNA itself. The sample records roughly 140,000 clones, under 60% of which are singletons. The leading ten clones occupy 0.35% to 0.45% of the sample.

From each donor, a single peripheral blood sample of roughly 0.11 L on average was drawn into heparinised tubes. A BD FACSAria II and a panel including CD45RO, CCR7, CD25, CD127, CD95 and CD27 were used to sort naive, central memory, regulatory and stem cell-like memory CD4+ T cells. Purity was above 95% for every sorted population. PBMCs were isolated right away by Lymphoprep density gradient centrifugation and were stained directly, without culture. Samples were stained and sorted in pairs, with one healthy donor and one patient per experiment, so that batch effects were minimized. Rearrangement joined TRBV10-3 to TRBJ1-5; the D segment could be TRBD1, given 6 matching bases. The specimen sequenced was Tregs from blood. In light of the paper, this sample's cell subset or site label describes: regulatory CD4+ T cells. The clonotype originates from a man younger than 35 in good health. The DNA reads TGTGCCACCGAACAGGGTAGCAATCAGCCCCAGCATTTT. It codes for CATEQGSNQPQHF.